The 15 T cell receptor beta chains below come from one sample, sequenced in a study of beta chain features in type 1 diabetes. Overall study findings and caveats: Across all four CD4+ subsets, people with type 1 diabetes showed modestly shorter TCRB CDR3s.

Sequenced material consisted of expressed TCRB transcripts (all of the isolated RNA was reverse transcribed). The protocol was immunoSEQ multiplex PCR, while the TCRdb copy is restricted to in-frame clones and leaves out a portion. Among about 53,000 clones listed, around 60% were seen once. These TCRs' antigens remain unknown. The sample consisted of stem cell memory CD4+ T cells from blood. The receptors shown here come from a woman in her twenties or thirties with type 1 diabetes.

V and J are TRBV4-1 and TRBJ2-7, with D maybe TRBD2 (6 bases). Germline assignment: CDR1 MGHRA and CDR2 YSYEKL. The CDR3 covers 15 residues. V lost 1 base to trimming and J lost 4 bases, with 14 bases between them. CDR3 residues: CASSQVGTLGYEQYF. DNA for the CDR3: TGCGCCAGCAGCCAAGTCGGGACTCTCGGGTACGAGCAGTACTTC.

The rearrangement uses TRBV27 and TRBJ2-7; D may be TRBD2 (5 bases). CDR1 is MNHEY and CDR2 is SMNVEV in the germline V gene (reference sequence). V was trimmed by 6 bases and J by 0 bases, leaving 15 bases between them. CDR3 length equals 15 residues. The CDR3, as DNA: TGTGCCAGCAGCCGAAAGGACTTGAGCTCCTACGAGCAGTACTTC. Residues: CASSRKDLSSYEQYF.

This clone has just one count. The genes are TRBV10-3 and TRBJ2-1; the match to TRBD1 covers 8 bases. Germline values: CDR1 ENHRY, CDR2 SYGVKD. The CDR3 sequence is 14 residues long. V lost 6 bases and J lost 5; bases outside the gene matches: 6. Written as DNA, the CDR3 is TGTGCCATCAGATCCGGGACAGGAGACAATGAGCAGTTCTTC. The encoded protein is CAIRSGTGDNEQFF.

The chain uses TRBV27 and TRBJ1-1; D is possibly TRBD1 (5 bases). Trimming removed 6 bases from V and 6 bases from J, with 20 bases in between. Germline V gene lookup returns CDR1 MNHEY and CDR2 SMNVEV (reference sequence). There are 15 residues in the CDR3. In DNA form, the CDR3 reads TGTGCCAGCAGACGTGCGGGACGTTCGTTCCCTGAAGCTTTCTTT. Protein: CASRRAGRSFPEAFF.

The chain employs TRBV28 and TRBJ1-1, with D possibly matching TRBD1 (5 bases). The ends were cut back, 4 bases at V and 6 bases at J, with 9 bases in the middle. There are 12 residues in the CDR3. CDR1 is MDHEN, CDR2 SYDVKM, per germline. The CDR3 protein is CASSSGLSEAFF. CDR3 bases: TGTGCCAGCAGTTCGGGACTCTCTGAAGCTTTCTTT.

The rearrangement uses TRBV10-1 and TRBJ2-1, with 11 nucleotides matching TRBD2. V shed 9 bases, J shed 1 base, and the junction held 2 bases outside the gene matches. The germline V gene has CDR1 WNHNN and CDR2 SYGVQD (reference sequence). CDR3 length: 14 amino acids. The CDR3 region has the DNA TGCGCCAGTGGGACTAGCGGATCCTACAATGAGCAGTTCTTC. Protein product: CASGTSGSYNEQFF.

This clone showed up just once. This chain connects TRBV18 to TRBJ1-5; D perhaps matches TRBD1 (5 bases). There are 14 residues in the CDR3. V lost 1 base, J lost 9 bases, and 13 bases lay in between. Germline V lookup: CDR1 KGHSH, CDR2 LQKENI. CDR3 nucleotide sequence: TGTGCCAGCTCACCACGGGACGGGGGGATGCCCCAGCATTTT. Its protein product is CASSPRDGGMPQHF. Drawing the rest from reference TRBV18 and TRBJ1-5, the complete variable domain is NAGVMQNPRHLVRRRGQEARLRCSPMKGHSHVYWYRQLPEEGLKFMVYLQKENIIDESGMPKERFSAEFPKEGPSILRIQQVVRGDSAAYFCASSPRDGGMPQHFGDGTRLSIL.

The V gene is TRBV7-9, the J gene TRBJ2-7, with TRBD2 identical over 9 bases. The germline CDR1 and CDR2 sequences are SEHNR and FQNEAQ (reference sequence). CDR3 length: 13 amino acids. V trimming: 3 bases; J trimming: 4 bases; junction bases outside the gene matches: 1. DNA for the CDR3: TGTGCCAGCAGCTTGGGACTAGCTTACGAGCAGTACTTC. This encodes CASSLGLAYEQYF.

The rearrangement joins TRBV6-5 to TRBJ2-7; 9 nucleotides line up with TRBD1. Germline V gives CDR1 MNHEY, CDR2 SVGAGI. V lost 6 bases to trimming and J lost 2 bases; unmatched junction nucleotides: 8. The CDR3 sequence is 15 residues long. The CDR3 DNA is TGTGCCAGCAGACTACAGGGGGCATTCCCCTACGAGCAGTACTTC. Amino acid sequence: CASRLQGAFPYEQYF.

CDR3 residues: CASSSGAGELFF. The CDR3 DNA reads TGTGCCAGCAGCTCGGGAGCCGGGGAGCTGTTTTTT. V usage is TRBV7-3 and J usage is TRBJ2-2, with D perhaps TRBD2 (6 bases). Germline CDR1 is SGHTA and CDR2 is FQGTGA. V dropped 4 bases and J dropped 6 bases, with 6 bases sitting between them. The CDR3 covers 12 residues. The full variable domain, completed using reference TRBV7-3 and TRBJ2-2, is GAGVSQTPSNKVTEKGKYVELRCDPISGHTALYWYRQSLGQGPEFLIYFQGTGAADDSGLPNDRFFAVRPEGSVSTLKIQRTERGDSAVYLCASSSGAGELFFGEGSRLTVL.

The chain combines TRBV7-2 with TRBJ1-4; 7 nucleotides agree with TRBD1. Germline V gives CDR1 SGHTA, CDR2 FQGNSA. The trim removed 4 bases at V and 14 bases at J, leaving 7 bases unmatched. This CDR3 spans 12 amino acids. The CDR3 DNA sequence: TGTGCCAGCAGCTCGCCGACAGGGAATCTGTTTTTT. Its protein is CASSSPTGNLFF. Full variable domain (rest looked up from reference TRBV7-2 and TRBJ1-4): GAGVSQSPSNKVTEKGKDVELRCDPISGHTALYWYRQSLGQGLEFLIYFQGNSAPDKSGLPSDRFSAERTGGSVSTLTIQRTQQEDSAVYLCASSSPTGNLFFGSGTQLSVL.

The sample holds a few counts of this clone. This sequence joins TRBV29-1 and TRBJ1-1, with 7 bases aligning to TRBD1. Per germline, CDR1 SQVTM and CDR2 ANQGSEA. The V segment lost 6 bases and the J segment 0 bases; nucleotides outside the gene matches: 4. This CDR3 contains 13 residues. CDR3: CSVRQGLNTEAFF. The CDR3 bases are TGCAGCGTGAGACAGGGTCTGAACACTGAAGCTTTCTTT.

This chain joins TRBV7-3 and TRBJ2-3; 10 positions match TRBD2. The CDR3 totals 14 residues. Germline CDR1 reads SGHTA; CDR2 reads FQGTGA. V lost 4 bases to trimming and J lost 6 bases; unmatched junction nucleotides: 4. The CDR3 DNA reads as TGTGCCAGCAGCTCCGGGACTAGCGTTGATACGCAGTATTTT. Translation gives CASSSGTSVDTQYF.

The chain uses TRBV6-5 and TRBJ2-1, with 13 bases lining up with TRBD2. Losses at the gene ends were 6 bases for V and 8 bases for J; bases not matched to a gene: 7. From germline, CDR1 is MNHEY and CDR2 SVGAGI. The CDR3 has 15 amino acids. In nucleotides, the CDR3 is TGTGCCAGCAGCGGCGGGACTAGCGGGATACATGAGCAGTTCTTC. It yields the protein CASSGGTSGIHEQFF.

The V and J genes are TRBV7-9 and TRBJ2-3, with 9 bases lining up with TRBD2. V trimming: 11 bases; J trimming: 1 base; junction bases outside the gene matches: 4. Germline loops: CDR1 SEHNR, CDR2 FQNEAQ (reference sequence). This CDR3 is 13 amino acids long. DNA of the CDR3: TGTGCCGGCTTAGCGGGAGGCACAGATACGCAGTATTTT. Protein sequence: CAGLAGGTDTQYF.